One sample yielded the 31 T cell receptor beta chains listed below, sequenced in a study of T-cell reconstitution after alpha-beta-depleted transplantation in children. Unique molecular identifiers were built into the TCRbeta library. TCRdb fed the PCR reads into MiXCR, producing one record per CDR3 protein. The data show a few hundred thousand distinct CDR3 sequences, roughly 10% seen once. Sequences were derived from peripheral blood, sampled 180 days after TCRalphabeta/CD19-depleted stem cell transplant. Source of these receptors: a male patient aged 2 to 10 who had a stem cell transplant for chronic granulomatous disease, so the T cells may come from the graft donor.

This clonotype was seen more than once but under ten times. V is TRBV6-5 and J is TRBJ2-2; 14 bases are a match to TRBD2. This CDR3 region has 17 residues. Germline values: CDR1 MNHEY, CDR2 SVGAGI. V trimming: 5 bases; J trimming: 4 bases; junction bases outside the gene matches: 6. The CDR3 coding sequence is TGTGCCAGCAGTCTGACTAGCGGGGGGGTGGGCACCGGGGAGCTGTTTTTT. It specifies CASSLTSGGVGTGELFF.

There are many counts of this clonotype. V usage is TRBV11-1 and J usage is TRBJ2-7; the D gene is possibly TRBD1 (6 bases). V lost 3 bases and J 0 bases, leaving 9 bases between the germline ends. Germline V gives CDR1 SGHAT, CDR2 FQDESV (reference sequence). This CDR3 region has 14 residues. The DNA for the CDR3 is TGTGCCAGCAGCTTTTGGACAGACTCCTACGAGCAGTACTTC. Translation gives CASSFWTDSYEQYF.

This clonotype occurred many times. The chain combines TRBV11-1 with TRBJ2-3, with TRBD2 as a possible D gene (6 bases). Deletions cut 5 bases from V and 7 bases from J, with 16 bases between. This CDR3 is built from 14 residues. Germline V gives CDR1 SGHAT, CDR2 FQDESV (reference sequence). CDR3 DNA sequence: TGTGCCAGCAGCGTCGGGGTCGGGAGCCATACGCAGTATTTT. It encodes CASSVGVGSHTQYF.

In this sample, this clonotype turned up many times. This sequence joins TRBV12-3 or TRBV12-4 and TRBJ2-7, with D tentatively TRBD2 (6 bases). The V gene lost 6 bases and the J gene lost 5 bases, with 17 bases spanning the gap. The CDR3 runs to 14 residues. CDR3 residues: CASRFSAGGNEQYF. CDR3 nucleotide sequence: TGTGCCAGCAGGTTCTCAGCTGGAGGGAACGAGCAGTACTTC.

The rearrangement joins TRBV28 to TRBJ2-1, with D tentatively TRBD2 (6 bases). The CDR3 spans 14 residues. The germline V gene has CDR1 MDHEN and CDR2 SYDVKM. V lost 6 bases, J lost 10 bases, and 19 bases lay in between. The CDR3 coding sequence is TGTGCCAGCAGCCAAAGGAGGGGAGCGTGGGAGCAGTTCTTC. It is translated as CASSQRRGAWEQFF.

This clonotype was observed at least ten times. The gene calls are TRBV20-1 and TRBJ2-5; TRBD2 matches 11 bases. Germline loops: CDR1 DFQATT, CDR2 SNEGSKA (reference sequence). The CDR3 is 15 amino acids. The J segment lost 7 bases and the V segment lost 1 base, leaving 8 bases of the junction unmatched. Written as DNA, the CDR3 is TGCAGTGCTAGAGCGAATAGCGGGAGGGTCCGGACCCAGTACTTC. It yields the protein CSARANSGRVRTQYF.

This clonotype was seen many times. This chain links TRBV20-1 with TRBJ1-5; D is unresolved. The germline CDR1 and CDR2 sequences are DFQATT and SNEGSKA (reference sequence). The V end lost 2 bases, the J end lost 0 bases, and 8 bases lay between the germline ends. The CDR3 has 14 amino acids. In DNA form, the CDR3 reads TGCAGTGCTAGAAACATAGATAGCAATCAGCCCCAGCATTTT. This encodes CSARNIDSNQPQHF.

This clonotype counts as medium-sized. This rearrangement joins TRBV6-5 to TRBJ2-7, with a weak D call TRBD2 (5 bases). Germline CDR1 and CDR2: MNHEY and SVGAGI. V was clipped by 4 bases and J by 0 bases, with 13 bases between them. The CDR3 length is 15 residues. The CDR3 coding sequence is TGTGCCAGCAGTTGGGGAGTCCCGAGCTCCTACGAGCAGTACTTC. This codes for CASSWGVPSSYEQYF.

This clonotype was observed at least ten times. This chain links TRBV20-1 with TRBJ2-1, with D maybe TRBD2 (5 bases). Trimming pared 0 bases from V and 9 bases from J, leaving 15 bases between. Germline V CDR1 and CDR2: DFQATT, SNEGSKA (reference sequence). This CDR3 contains 14 residues. The CDR3 protein is CSARDPGLPIEQFF. As DNA, the CDR3 is TGCAGTGCTAGAGATCCCGGACTGCCCATTGAGCAGTTCTTC.

This clonotype has at least ten counts. The chain recombines TRBV15 with TRBJ2-5, with D maybe TRBD1 (5 bases). This CDR3 has 14 amino acids. Trimming removed 1 base at V and 2 bases at J, with 8 bases between. Germline values: CDR1 LNHNV, CDR2 YYDKDF (reference sequence). This chain's CDR3 is CATSRVDMQETQYF. The CDR3 region has the DNA TGTGCCACCAGCAGAGTGGACATGCAAGAGACCCAGTACTTC.

Concerning this clonotype itself: This could be a read error, since a much larger clone is one nucleotide away. V gene TRBV6-5 combines with J gene TRBJ2-1; D is unclear. The length of the CDR3 is 17 residues. CDR1 MNHEY and CDR2 SVGAGI come from the germline V gene. Trimming removed 0 bases from V and 3 bases from J, with 15 bases in between. CDR3 residues: CASSYSPALGYYNEQFF. In DNA form, the CDR3 reads TGTGCCAGCAGTTACTCGCCGGCGTTAGGATACTACAATGAGCAGTTCTTC.

In its sample, this clonotype was seen many times. The chain is built from TRBV5-1 and TRBJ2-7; D is perhaps TRBD2 (6 bases). Germline V CDR1 and CDR2: SGHRS, YFSETQ. Trimming took off 2 bases at V and 4 bases at J, with 16 bases between the two ends. The CDR3 is 15 amino acids. Written as DNA, the CDR3 is TGCGCCAGCAGCTTATGGACGGGAGCCGTATACGAGCAGTACTTC. Amino acids: CASSLWTGAVYEQYF.

This clonotype appeared many times. The CDR3 spells CASSFSGFGLIMEKLFF. In DNA form, the CDR3 reads TGTGCCAGCAGTTTTTCAGGGTTCGGGCTCATAATGGAAAAACTGTTTTTT. V and J are TRBV27 and TRBJ1-4, with D perhaps matching TRBD1 (5 bases). The CDR3 loop spans 17 amino acids. Germline CDR1 reads MNHEY; CDR2 reads SMNVEV (reference sequence). Trimming took 3 bases from V and 8 from J, leaving 22 bases between them.

This clonotype was recorded at least ten times. This chain links TRBV3-1 with TRBJ2-7; D perhaps matches TRBD2 (5 bases). V lost 2 bases to trimming and J lost 5 bases, with 16 bases between them. The CDR3 length is 15 residues. CDR1 and CDR2 (germline): LGHDT, YNNKEL (reference sequence). The CDR3 DNA reads TGTGCCAGCAGCCAAATCCGGGCGCCTAGCCACGAGCAGTACTTC. Protein product: CASSQIRAPSHEQYF.

This clonotype was recorded at least ten times. This rearrangement joins TRBV20-1 to TRBJ1-4, with 9 bases that match TRBD1. Per germline, CDR1 DFQATT and CDR2 SNEGSKA (reference sequence). V lost 2 bases, J lost 10 bases, and 8 bases stayed unmatched. The CDR3 is made up of 14 amino acids. The CDR3, as DNA: TGCAGTGCTAGATGGGACAGGGTTCAGGGAAAACTGTTTTTT. It specifies CSARWDRVQGKLFF.

Of note for this clonotype: Without the conserved terminal phenylalanine or tryptophan, this CDR3 likely stems from a read error. The chain links TRBV3-1 to TRBJ2-5; D call uncertain. Trimming removed 0 bases from V and 5 bases from J, with 4 bases in between. CDR3 size: 12 residues. CDR1 and CDR2 from the germline V gene are LGHDT and YNNKEL (reference sequence). CDR3 nucleotide sequence: TGTGCCAGCAGCCAAGATTATGAGACCCAGTACCTC. The encoded protein is CASSQDYETQYL.

Concerning this clonotype: A much more abundant neighbour one base away suggests this may be a read error. This chain joins TRBV20-1 and TRBJ1-5, with TRBD1 matching 10 bases. The DNA end is more similar to TRBJ2-3, so the J call may be wrong. Germline V gene data show CDR1 as DFQATT and CDR2 as SNEGSKA (reference sequence). The CDR3 is 13 amino acids. The CDR3 nucleotides are TGCAGTGCATCCGGGACAGGGGATCAGCCCCAGTATTTT. Translated: CSASGTGDQPQYF.

This clonotype was seen ten or more times. The V and J genes are TRBV20-1 and TRBJ2-1; a possible D gene is TRBD2 (7 bases). Trimming removed 0 bases from V and 6 bases from J, with 15 bases in between. The germline gives CDR1 DFQATT, CDR2 SNEGSKA (reference sequence). This CDR3 is built from 15 residues. The CDR3 DNA sequence: TGCAGTGCTAGAGATAGACGGGGGGCCACCAATGAGCAGTTCTTC. Protein: CSARDRRGATNEQFF.

At least ten counts were recorded for this clonotype. The V call is TRBV28, the J call TRBJ2-1; 9 bases are a match to TRBD1. This CDR3 is built from 19 residues. The germline gives CDR1 MDHEN, CDR2 SYDVKM. With 6 bases clipped from V and 3 bases from J, the junction kept 18 bases outside the gene matches. The CDR3 region is CASSPQEFPGTGFYNEQFF. CDR3 bases: TGTGCCAGCAGCCCCCAAGAGTTCCCCGGGACAGGGTTCTACAATGAGCAGTTCTTC.

Concerning this clonotype itself: With a much larger clone just one base away, this may be a read error. The J gene is TRBJ2-5, the V gene TRBV20-1, with D perhaps TRBD2 (5 bases). This CDR3 has 15 amino acids. The germline V gene encodes CDR1 DFQATT and CDR2 SNEGSKA (reference sequence). V was trimmed by 6 bases and J by 5 bases, leaving 22 bases between them. DNA of the CDR3: TGCAGTGCCCAGTTCCGGGATAGCGTTGCCGAGACCCAGTACTTC. As protein: CSAQFRDSVAETQYF.

The table lists this clonotype with many counts. The J gene is TRBJ2-5, the V gene TRBV6-2 or TRBV6-3; 7 positions match TRBD1. With V trimmed by 6 bases and J by 1 base, 8 bases remained unmatched. The CDR3 length is 15 residues. Germline lookup yields CDR1 MNHEY and CDR2 SVGEGT. The CDR3 DNA reads TGTGCCAGCAGGACAGGGCAGACACTCCAAGAGACCCAGTACTTC. Its protein is CASRTGQTLQETQYF.

This clonotype was seen only a few times. The V gene is TRBV11-2, the J gene TRBJ2-5, with D perhaps assigned TRBD1 or TRBD2 (6 bases each). In germline, CDR1 is SGHAT, CDR2 FQNNGV. The CDR3 runs 17 residues. Trimming cost V 4 bases and J 3 bases, with 21 bases left between them. DNA of the CDR3: TGTGCCAGCAGCTCCGGTGGAGGGGGGCAAAGGGAAGAGACCCAGTACTTC. Translated, it gives CASSSGGGGQREETQYF.

There are many counts of this clonotype. The chain employs TRBV5-1 and TRBJ1-1; the D is unclear. The CDR3 sequence is 13 residues long. The ends were cut back, 8 bases at V and 1 base at J, with 12 bases in the middle. Germline CDR1 is SGHRS and CDR2 is YFSETQ. The CDR3, as DNA: TGCGCCAGTCGGGTGGGAGAGAACACTGAAGCTTTCTTT. Its translation is CASRVGENTEAFF.

This clonotype was observed many times. This chain links TRBV3-1 with TRBJ1-1; 10 bases line up with TRBD1. CDR1 and CDR2 from the germline V gene are LGHDT and YNNKEL (reference sequence). With V trimmed by 1 base and J by 4 bases, 3 bases remained unmatched. CDR3 length equals 15 residues. CDR3 sequence reads: CASSQAWTGGTEAFF. In nucleotides, the CDR3 is TGTGCCAGCAGCCAAGCCTGGACAGGGGGCACTGAAGCTTTCTTT. Supplemented by reference TRBV3-1 and TRBJ1-1, the full variable domain reads DTAVSQTPKYLVTQMGNDKSIKCEQNLGHDTMYWYKQDSKKFLKIMFSYNNKELIINETVPNRFSPKSPDKAHLNLHINSLELGDSAVYFCASSQAWTGGTEAFFGQGTRLTVV.

Ten or more counts support this clonotype. V usage is TRBV4-1 and J usage is TRBJ2-5; 12 bases agree with TRBD2. CDR1 is MGHRA, CDR2 YSYEKL, per germline. With V trimmed by 1 base and J by 6 bases, 9 bases remained unmatched. This CDR3 region has 17 residues. The CDR3 DNA sequence: TGCGCCAGCAGCCAAGGGGCTAGCGGGGGGGCGAGTAAGACCCAGTACTTC. Protein product: CASSQGASGGASKTQYF.

This clonotype was detected a few times. The V call is TRBV18, the J call TRBJ2-7, with 7 bases aligning to TRBD1. With 3 bases clipped from V and 7 bases from J, the junction kept 12 bases outside the gene matches. The CDR3 loop spans 15 amino acids. Germline CDR1 and CDR2: KGHSH and LQKENI. CDR3 loop: CASSPTGTATEEQYF. In DNA form, the CDR3 reads TGTGCCAGCTCACCTACCGGGACAGCAACGGAAGAGCAGTACTTC.

There are a few counts of this clonotype. This rearrangement joins TRBV28 to TRBJ1-5; tentative D call: TRBD1 (5 bases). Germline V gene data show CDR1 as MDHEN and CDR2 as SYDVKM. V lost 8 bases to trimming and J lost 0 bases, with 14 bases between them. The CDR3 runs 15 residues. CDR3 sequence reads: CASQERGISNQPQHF. CDR3 bases: TGTGCCAGCCAGGAAAGGGGAATTAGCAATCAGCCCCAGCATTTT.

This clonotype was observed at least ten times. The junction departs from the called germline gene at one end, perhaps through a read error. The chain combines TRBV5-6 with TRBJ2-1; no reliable D call. This CDR3 is 11 amino acids long. CDR1 SGHDT and CDR2 YYEEEE come from the germline V gene. CDR3 amino acids: CASSLAETQVF. The CDR3 DNA follows: TGTGCCAGCAGCTTGGCTGAGACGCAGGTCTTC. Variable domain in full (rest from reference TRBV5-6 and TRBJ2-1): DAGVTQSPTHLIKTRGQQVTLRCSPKSGHDTVSWYQQALGQGPQFIFQYYEEEERQRGNFPDRFSGHQFPNYSSELNVNALLLGDSALYLCASSLAETQVFGPGTRLTVL.

This clonotype was detected ten times or more. The chain employs TRBV2 and TRBJ2-5, with no clear D. Germline CDR1 SNHLY, CDR2 FYNNEI. Trimming cost V 7 bases and J 2 bases, with 14 bases left between them. This CDR3 is built from 14 residues. The CDR3 here is CASISRSRQETQYF. CDR3 nucleotides: TGTGCCAGCATTTCCCGGAGCAGACAAGAGACCCAGTACTTC.

In regard to this clonotype: The CDR3 end shows no conserved phenylalanine or tryptophan, and so a read error is likely. The CDR3 loop is CASSAGAKNIQYS. In nucleotides, the CDR3 is TGTGCCAGCTCGGCAGGAGCCAAAAACATTCAGTACTCC. The chain combines TRBV18 with TRBJ2-4; no definite D call. The CDR3 is made up of 13 amino acids. Looked up from germline, CDR1 is KGHSH and CDR2 is LQKENI. V lost 6 bases, J lost 0 bases, and 6 bases lay in between.

This clonotype was detected ten times or more. This chain links TRBV20-1 with TRBJ2-3; TRBD2 aligns across 7 bases. The germline CDR1 and CDR2 sequences are DFQATT and SNEGSKA (reference sequence). Trimming at V came to 6 bases and at J to 2 bases, leaving 11 bases not matched to a gene. This CDR3 region has 15 residues. The CDR3 reads CSAMAGRALTDTQYF. CDR3 nucleotides: TGCAGTGCCATGGCGGGGAGGGCCCTCACAGATACGCAGTATTTT.